This T cell receptor (beta chain) is from a study of Ad26.COV2.S vaccination and SARS-CoV-2 variants. The treatment was: around 19 received Ad26.COV2.S at low or high dose, single or two shots; roughly five received placebo; per-sample allocation not given. Material that was analyzed had been drawn on day 63 after the first vaccine or placebo injection. Some clones are missing from TCRdb's copy, which holds only in-frame ones; the method was immunoSEQ multiplex PCR. The sample yields about 390,000 clones, 92% seen once. V lost 7 bases, J lost 4 bases, and 9 bases stayed unmatched. The CDR3 runs 14 residues. Germline loops: CDR1 MNHEY, CDR2 SMNVEV (reference sequence).

The sample in question was peripheral blood, obtained in a trial of Ad26.COV2.S vaccine versus placebo. The sequence came from a person aged 18-65 years who received the Ad26.COV2.S COVID-19 vaccine or a placebo. The chain has TRBV27 and TRBJ1-2; 7 positions match TRBD1. CDR3 region: CASKIRQGTYGYTF. Here the CDR3 DNA reads TGTGCCAGCAAGATCCGACAGGGAACCTATGGCTACACCTTC.